The 11 T cell receptor beta chains below come from one sample, sequenced in a study of long-term antiretroviral therapy in people with HIV. At the survey level, the v3.0 immunoSEQ assay was run. Measured with immunoSEQ multiplex PCR; TCRdb has only the in-frame clones, and not every one. Seen here are about 41,000 clones, 94% observed once, and the top ten hold 2% to 2.5%. The specimen was unsorted PBMCs, collected 9 to 9.5 years after starting antiretroviral therapy. These receptors were collected from a man aged 25-40 years with HIV.

This sequence joins TRBV6-6 and TRBJ1-4; 7 nucleotides agree with TRBD1. The V gene's germline CDR1 is MNHNY and CDR2 SVGAGI (reference sequence). V gave up 6 bases and J gave up 5 bases; unmatched junction bases: 6. CDR3 length: 14 residues. CDR3 sequence reads: CASSLGQDNEKLFF. The CDR3 coding sequence is TGTGCCAGCAGCCTTGGACAGGACAATGAAAAACTGTTTTTT.

Only one count was recorded for this clone. V gene TRBV2 combines with J gene TRBJ1-5; D might be TRBD1 (6 bases). CDR1 is SNHLY, CDR2 FYNNEI, per germline. Trimming stripped 4 bases from V and 4 bases from J, with 23 bases between. The CDR3 covers 18 residues. The CDR3 spells CASSGYREAAAGNQPQHF. The CDR3 DNA reads TGTGCCAGCAGTGGGTACAGGGAGGCGGCTGCAGGGAATCAGCCCCAGCATTTT.

This clone appeared a single time. The chain couples TRBV19 to TRBJ1-2; the D is unclear. CDR3 length: 15 amino acids. Germline-derived CDR1 and CDR2 are LNHDA and SQIVND (reference sequence). V was cut by 4 bases and J by 6 bases, with 18 bases left in between. In nucleotides, the CDR3 is TGTGCCAGTAGTACACGTGAGGGAAACGCTCATGGCTACACCTTC. Translated: CASSTREGNAHGYTF.

The chain is built from TRBV7-2 and TRBJ2-2; the match to TRBD1 covers 7 bases. There are 18 residues in the CDR3. V shed 5 bases, J shed 1 base, and the junction held 13 bases outside the gene matches. The V gene's germline CDR1 is SGHTA and CDR2 FQGNSA. CDR3 sequence reads: CASSDRRNRGMNTGELFF. CDR3 in DNA: TGTGCCAGCAGCGACCGGAGAAACAGGGGAATGAACACCGGGGAGCTGTTTTTT.

V and J are TRBV28 and TRBJ2-1, with 7 bases that match TRBD1. The CDR3 covers 13 residues. Germline assignment: CDR1 MDHEN and CDR2 SYDVKM. The ends lost 5 bases at V and 9 bases at J; junction bases unmatched: 7. The CDR3 nucleotides read TGTGCCAGCAGTCCGAACACAGGGGCTGAGCAGTTCTTC. Protein product: CASSPNTGAEQFF.

The chain recombines TRBV6-1 with TRBJ2-4; TRBD2 aligns across 11 bases. Germline V lookup: CDR1 MNHNS, CDR2 SASEGT. This CDR3 is built from 15 residues. The V segment lost 2 bases and the J segment 7 bases; nucleotides outside the gene matches: 4. The CDR3, as DNA: TGTGCCAGCAGTGAATTAGCGGGGGGGCCGAACATTCAGTACTTC. Its translation is CASSELAGGPNIQYF.

The chain links TRBV15 to TRBJ2-7; the D call may be TRBD1 or TRBD2 (5 bases each). V lost 3 bases and J 2 bases, leaving 14 bases between the germline ends. CDR1 LNHNV and CDR2 YYDKDF come from the germline V gene (reference sequence). The CDR3 is made up of 15 amino acids. CDR3 sequence: CATSRDPGTTYEQYV. CDR3 sequence (DNA): TGTGCCACCAGCAGGGATCCCGGGACGACCTACGAGCAGTACGTC.

V is TRBV5-4 and J is TRBJ1-1, with D possibly TRBD1 on 6 matching bases. Trimming took off 8 bases at V and 4 bases at J, with 18 bases between the two ends. The CDR3 is 14 residues long. The germline V gene has CDR1 SGHNT and CDR2 YYREEE (reference sequence). The CDR3 spells CASTNREGFTEAFF. CDR3 coding DNA: TGTGCCAGTACTAACAGGGAAGGTTTCACTGAAGCTTTCTTT.

Of note for this clone: A junction boundary mismatches the germline segment, possibly from a read error. As DNA, the CDR3 is TGTGCTAGCAGCTTAGCGGGGGCCAGCACAGATACGCAGTATTTT. It encodes CASSLAGASTDTQYF. This chain uses TRBV7-7 with TRBJ2-3; 9 nucleotides agree with TRBD2. Germline V CDR1 and CDR2: SSHAT, FNYEAQ (reference sequence). The CDR3 length is 15 residues.

V and J are TRBV28 and TRBJ1-2; TRBD1 matches at 10 bases. Trimming at V came to 6 bases and at J to 4 bases, leaving 8 bases not matched to a gene. The CDR3 runs to 15 residues. Germline assignment: CDR1 MDHEN and CDR2 SYDVKM. The CDR3 nucleotides read TGTGCCAGCAGAGAAACCGGGACAGGGGTCTATGGCTACACCTTC. Translated, it gives CASRETGTGVYGYTF.

The rearrangement links TRBV7-3 to TRBJ1-5; D uncertain. From germline, CDR1 is SGHTA and CDR2 FQGTGA. The CDR3 loop spans 13 amino acids. V shed 2 bases and J shed 0 bases, with 2 bases lying between them. The CDR3 is CASSLDSNQPQHF. DNA for the CDR3: TGTGCCAGCAGCTTAGATAGCAATCAGCCCCAGCATTTT.